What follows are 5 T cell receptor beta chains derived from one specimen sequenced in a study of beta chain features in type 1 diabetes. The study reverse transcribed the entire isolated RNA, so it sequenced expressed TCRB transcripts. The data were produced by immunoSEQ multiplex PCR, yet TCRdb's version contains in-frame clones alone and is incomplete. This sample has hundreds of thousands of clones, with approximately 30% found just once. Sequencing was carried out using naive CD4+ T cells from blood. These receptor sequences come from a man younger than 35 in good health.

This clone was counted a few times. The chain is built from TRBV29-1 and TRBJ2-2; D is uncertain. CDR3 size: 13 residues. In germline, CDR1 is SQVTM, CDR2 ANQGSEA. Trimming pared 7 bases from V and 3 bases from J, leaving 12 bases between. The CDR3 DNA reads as TGCAGCGGAAGTTTTCGGCACACCGGGGAGCTGTTTTTT. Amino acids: CSGSFRHTGELFF.

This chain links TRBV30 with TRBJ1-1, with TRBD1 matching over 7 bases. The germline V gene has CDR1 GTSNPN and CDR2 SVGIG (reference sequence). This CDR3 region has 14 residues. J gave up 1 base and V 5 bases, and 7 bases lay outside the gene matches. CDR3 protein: CAWELGQTNTEAFF. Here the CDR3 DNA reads TGTGCCTGGGAATTGGGACAGACGAACACTGAAGCTTTCTTT.

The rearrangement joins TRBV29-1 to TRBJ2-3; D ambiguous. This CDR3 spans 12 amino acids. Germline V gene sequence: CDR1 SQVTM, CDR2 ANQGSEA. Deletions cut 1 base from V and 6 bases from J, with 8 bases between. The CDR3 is CSVEGGFDTQYF. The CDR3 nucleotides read TGCAGCGTTGAAGGTGGCTTTGATACGCAGTATTTT.

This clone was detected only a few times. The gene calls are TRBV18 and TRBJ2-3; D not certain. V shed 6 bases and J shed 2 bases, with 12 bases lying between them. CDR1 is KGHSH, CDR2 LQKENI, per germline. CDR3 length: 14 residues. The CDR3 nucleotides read TGTGCCAGCTCCCTAATCGACGACACAGATACGCAGTATTTT. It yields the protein CASSLIDDTDTQYF.

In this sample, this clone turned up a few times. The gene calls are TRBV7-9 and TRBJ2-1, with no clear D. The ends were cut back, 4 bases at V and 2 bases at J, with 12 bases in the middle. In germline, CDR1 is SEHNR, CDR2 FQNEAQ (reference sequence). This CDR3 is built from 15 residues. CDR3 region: CASSSFFGTYNEQFF. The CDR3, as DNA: TGTGCCAGCAGCTCATTCTTCGGCACCTACAATGAGCAGTTCTTC.